This TCR beta chain was profiled in a study of Ad26.COV2.S vaccination and SARS-CoV-2 variants. Study details: Ad26.COV2.S given intramuscularly, once or twice 56 days apart.

The CDR3 is 15 residues long. CDR1 and CDR2 from the germline V gene are SGHTA and FQGNSA. Between the trimmed V and J ends, which lost 1 base and 3 bases, there was a span of 11 bases. This table comes from immunoSEQ multiplex PCR, and its TCRdb copy is limited to in-frame clones, with some not included. The data hold some 640,000 clones, with roughly 90% observed a single time. Treatment of the sample: about 20 received Ad26.COV2.S at low or high dose, single or two shots; roughly 5 received placebo; per-sample allocation not given. The samples were gathered on day 63 after the first injection of vaccine or placebo.

The rearrangement uses TRBV7-2 and TRBJ2-3; D gene unclear. This sequence originates from a person aged 18-65 years who received the Ad26.COV2.S COVID-19 vaccine or a placebo. The sequenced sample was peripheral blood, obtained in a trial of Ad26.COV2.S vaccine versus placebo. For the CDR3, the DNA is TGTGCCAGCAGCTTAGTGTCGGGCCCGACAGATACGCAGTATTTT. Translated, it gives CASSLVSGPTDTQYF. The full variable domain, its missing parts supplied by reference TRBV7-2 and TRBJ2-3, is GAGVSQSPSNKVTEKGKDVELRCDPISGHTALYWYRQSLGQGLEFLIYFQGNSAPDKSGLPSDRFSAERTGGSVSTLTIQRTQQEDSAVYLCASSLVSGPTDTQYFGPGTRLTVL.